Listed below are T cell receptor beta chains from one sample, sequenced in a study of blood T cell repertoires in COVID-19. TCRdb's table, derived via immunoSEQ multiplex PCR, lists solely in-frame clones and lacks some. The data show roughly 91,000 clones, approximately 78% seen once. Sequenced: peripheral blood. The receptors derive from an elderly woman with acute or convalescent COVID-19. Both conserved end residues are part of each CDR3. A D gene is named only where the DNA matches it firmly. Where a row states a size, it is once, few, many or the class of an expanded clone; other rows omit it.

size: -; J: TRBJ2-3; D: -; V: TRBV7-9; DNA: TGTGCCAGCAGCCCCAGGTCGTTTAGTCAGGCAGATACGCAGTATTTT; CDR3: CASSPRSFSQADTQYF
size: -; J: TRBJ1-3; D: -; V: TRBV11-3; DNA: TGTGCCAGCAGCTTTGGAGGCCCTGCCTCTGGAAACACCATATATTTT; CDR3: CASSFGGPASGNTIYF
size: few; J: TRBJ2-2; D: -; V: TRBV3-1/TRBV3-2; DNA: TGTGCCAGCAGCAACCGGGACTTACTCACCGGGGAGCTGTTTTTT; CDR3: CASSNRDLLTGELFF
size: -; J: TRBJ2-1; D: -; V: TRBV5-1; DNA: TGCGCCAGTACACTACAGGGCCCTCCCCTTCGGGATGAGCAGTTCTTC; CDR3: CASTLQGPPLRDEQFF
size: -; J: TRBJ1-6; D: -; V: TRBV5-1; DNA: TGCGCCAGCAGCTTTAGTCGGGGATATTCACCCCTCCACTTT; CDR3: CASSFSRGYSPLHF
size: few; J: TRBJ2-2; D: TRBD2; V: TRBV4-1; DNA: TGCGCCAGCAGCCAAGATAGCGGGAGGGCCACCGGGGAGCTGTTTTTT; CDR3: CASSQDSGRATGELFF
size: few; J: TRBJ2-1; D: -; V: TRBV28; DNA: TGTGCCAGCAGTTTAAGGCAGGGCTCCTACAATGAGCAGTTCTTC; CDR3: CASSLRQGSYNEQFF
size: -; J: TRBJ1-3; D: TRBD1; V: TRBV6-5; DNA: TGTGCCAGCAGGGACGAACAGGGGTGGGGAAACACCATATATTTT; CDR3: CASRDEQGWGNTIYF
size: once; J: TRBJ2-5; D: TRBD2; V: TRBV6-5; DNA: TGTGCCAGCAGTTATAGCGGGAGCCGTCAAGAGACCCAGTACTTC; CDR3: CASSYSGSRQETQYF
size: -; J: TRBJ1-1; D: -; V: TRBV6-5; DNA: TGTGCCAGCAGTCCACAGGGACCTCCGGAAGCTTTCTTT; CDR3: CASSPQGPPEAFF
size: once; J: TRBJ1-5; D: TRBD1; V: TRBV29-1; DNA: TGCAGCGTGACCCTCGGACAGGGAAGCAATCAGCCCCAGCATTTT; CDR3: CSVTLGQGSNQPQHF
size: -; J: TRBJ2-7; D: TRBD2; V: TRBV5-1; DNA: TGCGCCAGCAGCTCGGGACTAGCGGGAGCTCAATCGGCCTACGAGCAGTACTTC; CDR3: CASSSGLAGAQSAYEQYF
size: few; J: TRBJ2-2; D: TRBD2; V: TRBV11-3; DNA: TGTGCCAGCAGCTTAGGAGCACTAGCGGGTAACACCGGGGAGCTGTTTTTT; CDR3: CASSLGALAGNTGELFF
size: -; J: TRBJ2-1; D: TRBD2; V: TRBV7-9; DNA: TGTGCCAGCAGCCCCGGGACTAGCGGTTACAATGAGCAGTTCTTC; CDR3: CASSPGTSGYNEQFF
size: -; J: TRBJ2-1; D: -; V: TRBV3-1/TRBV3-2; DNA: TGTGCCAGCAGCCGTGGGGGGGGCGCTAGCTCCTACAATGAGCAGTTCTTC; CDR3: CASSRGGGASSYNEQFF
size: few; J: TRBJ1-1; D: TRBD1; V: TRBV7-3; DNA: TGTGCCAGCAGCCCCGGGACAGGGGGCACTGAAGCTTTCTTT; CDR3: CASSPGTGGTEAFF
size: -; J: TRBJ2-2; D: -; V: TRBV19; DNA: TGTGCCAGTAGTACTCGGGGACTGCACACCGGGGAGCTGTTTTTT; CDR3: CASSTRGLHTGELFF
size: -; J: TRBJ1-2; D: -; V: TRBV3-1/TRBV3-2; DNA: TGTGCCAGCAGCTGGGGGGGAGAAGGAAACTATGGCTACACCTTC; CDR3: CASSWGGEGNYGYTF
size: -; J: TRBJ2-7; D: TRBD1; V: TRBV9; DNA: TGTGCCAGCAGCGAAGGACAGGGGGCGGGGGAGCAGTACTTC; CDR3: CASSEGQGAGEQYF
size: once; J: TRBJ2-1; D: -; V: TRBV5-5; DNA: TGTGCCAGCAGCTTTTACCAGTCCTACAATGAGCAGTTCTTC; CDR3: CASSFYQSYNEQFF
size: -; J: TRBJ2-3; D: TRBD2; V: TRBV6-4; DNA: TGTGCCAGCAGTGAGGGACTAGCGACAGATACGCAGTATTTT; CDR3: CASSEGLATDTQYF
size: once; J: TRBJ2-7; D: -; V: TRBV12-3/TRBV12-4; DNA: TGTGCCAGCAGTCTGTCGGGGTTCGAGCAGTACTTC; CDR3: CASSLSGFEQYF
size: -; J: TRBJ1-2; D: TRBD1; V: TRBV28; DNA: TGTGCCAGCAGTTTAGGGGGACAGGGACTTAACTATGGCTACACCTTC; CDR3: CASSLGGQGLNYGYTF
size: -; J: TRBJ1-2; D: -; V: TRBV5-1; DNA: TGCGCCAGCAGCTCTGGGACAACTAGGGACTATGGCTACACCTTC; CDR3: CASSSGTTRDYGYTF
size: -; J: TRBJ2-1; D: -; V: TRBV6-5; DNA: TGTGCCAGCAGTTACTCGAGGGGGGGCGCGTACAATGAGCAGTTCTTC; CDR3: CASSYSRGGAYNEQFF
size: -; J: TRBJ1-1; D: -; V: TRBV12-5; DNA: TGTGCTAGTGGTTTGGTACATCAGGGGTACACTGAAGCTTTCTTT; CDR3: CASGLVHQGYTEAFF
size: once; J: TRBJ2-5; D: -; V: TRBV7-9; DNA: TGTGCCAGCAGCTTAGCCATCATCGAGACCCAGTACTTC; CDR3: CASSLAIIETQYF
size: -; J: TRBJ1-5; D: -; V: TRBV28; DNA: TGTGCTTCGAGGGCGGACTCGGGGCCCCAGCATTTT; CDR3: CASRADSGPQHF
size: once; J: TRBJ2-7; D: -; V: TRBV5-1; DNA: TGCGCCAGCAGCGGACTCGCCCATACCTACGAGCAGTACTTC; CDR3: CASSGLAHTYEQYF
size: -; J: TRBJ1-1; D: TRBD1; V: TRBV5-1; DNA: TGCGCCAGCAGCTTGGTGGGACAGATGAACACTGAAGCTTTCTTT; CDR3: CASSLVGQMNTEAFF
size: -; J: TRBJ2-3; D: TRBD2; V: TRBV3-1/TRBV3-2; DNA: TGTGCCAGCAGCCGCGGACTAGCGGGCGTACATTTT; CDR3: CASSRGLAGVHF
size: few; J: TRBJ2-7; D: TRBD1; V: TRBV19; DNA: TGTGCCAGTAGGACAACAGGGGAAGAGCAGTACTTC; CDR3: CASRTTGEEQYF
size: -; J: TRBJ1-1; D: -; V: TRBV7-2; DNA: TGTGCCAGCAGCTTAGACTACCGGTCCACTGAAGCTTTCTTT; CDR3: CASSLDYRSTEAFF
size: -; J: TRBJ1-2; D: TRBD1; V: TRBV9; DNA: TGTGCCAGCAGCGGACAGGGGGTTGGTTTGAGCGGCTACACCTTC; CDR3: CASSGQGVGLSGYTF
size: -; J: TRBJ1-6; D: -; V: TRBV2; DNA: TGTGCCAGCAGTGAAGCAGGGGTTCCTAATTCACCCCTCCACTTT; CDR3: CASSEAGVPNSPLHF
size: -; J: TRBJ2-1; D: TRBD1; V: TRBV5-3; DNA: TGTGCCAGAATCGCACAGGGGATTTACAATGAGCAGTTCTTC; CDR3: CARIAQGIYNEQFF
size: -; J: TRBJ2-5; D: TRBD1; V: TRBV5-6; DNA: TGTGCCAGCAGCTTGCCGGGACAGGGAGAGGAGACCCAGTACTTC; CDR3: CASSLPGQGEETQYF
size: -; J: TRBJ2-3; D: -; V: TRBV5-1; DNA: TGCGCCAGCAGCCCCGGCAGGGAAGCGGGTGTTCGTACTAGCACAGATACGCAGTATTTT; CDR3: CASSPGREAGVRTSTDTQYF
size: -; J: TRBJ2-7; D: TRBD1; V: TRBV27; DNA: TGTGCCAGCAGTTTCCGCGACAGGGGGCGAGGCGAGCAGTACTTC; CDR3: CASSFRDRGRGEQYF
size: -; J: TRBJ2-2; D: -; V: TRBV6-2/TRBV6-3; DNA: TGTGCCAGCAGCCCCCGCGCCGGCGGGGAGCTGTTTTTT; CDR3: CASSPRAGGELFF
size: -; J: TRBJ1-2; D: TRBD1; V: TRBV4-1; DNA: TGCGCCAGCAGCCCTCCTTGGGACAGGGAGGTTCCTAACTATGGCTACACCTTC; CDR3: CASSPPWDREVPNYGYTF
size: -; J: TRBJ2-3; D: -; V: TRBV4-1; DNA: TGCGCCAGCAGCCAAGAACTAGCCAAAGATACGCAGTATTTT; CDR3: CASSQELAKDTQYF
size: -; J: TRBJ2-1; D: TRBD2; V: TRBV2; DNA: TGTGCCAGCCGAACGGCGGGAGGGTATTCCTACAATGAGCAGTTCTTC; CDR3: CASRTAGGYSYNEQFF
size: once; J: TRBJ1-2; D: -; V: TRBV15; DNA: TGTGCCACCAGCAGAGATAGGGGGATCGGTCTTGGCTACACCTTC; CDR3: CATSRDRGIGLGYTF
size: -; J: TRBJ2-7; D: -; V: TRBV7-2; DNA: TGTGCCAGCAGCTCGGGACTTGCCCCTAGGGAGCAGTACTTC; CDR3: CASSSGLAPREQYF